Listed below are T cell receptor beta chains from one sample, sequenced in a study of cytomegalovirus exposure and HLA in healthy donors. Repertoires were generated with immunoSEQ multiplex PCR, while TCRdb's copy carries only in-frame clones and drops some. Of about 200,000 clones listed, about 86% were seen once; the top ten hold around 0.34%. Sequenced input: PBMCs. These receptors all come from a young woman in good health and CMV-seronegative. Each CDR3 is given with its conserved first and last residue. The D gene is left open where the match is weak. Expanded clones are given a class, and other clones once, few, many or no size at all.

CDR3,DNA,J,V,size,D
CASKAPGVQPQHF,TGTGCCAGCAAGGCCCCGGGAGTCCAGCCCCAGCATTTT,TRBJ1-5,TRBV28,once,NA
CASSAGVGGYTF,TGTGCCAGCAGTGCGGGTGTCGGTGGCTACACCTTC,TRBJ1-2,TRBV28,NA,NA
CASSSPPGQGAYEQYF,TGTGCCAGCAGTTCCCCCCCGGGACAGGGTGCCTACGAGCAGTACTTC,TRBJ2-7,TRBV28,NA,TRBD1
CASSLIALGELFF,TGTGCCAGCAGCTTGATTGCGCTCGGGGAGCTGTTTTTT,TRBJ2-2,TRBV7-9,NA,NA
CASRSTSGRGGIQYF,TGTGCCAGCAGGTCTACTAGCGGGAGAGGTGGCATTCAGTACTTC,TRBJ2-4,TRBV28,NA,TRBD2
CASSEGGTNEKLFF,TGTGCCAGCAGCGAGGGGGGGACTAATGAAAAACTGTTTTTT,TRBJ1-4,TRBV9,NA,NA
CASSLAGVNEQFF,TGCGCCAGCAGCTTGGCCGGAGTTAATGAGCAGTTCTTC,TRBJ2-1,TRBV5-1,once,NA
CASRIAGGPYNEQFF,TGTGCCAGCAGGATAGCGGGGGGGCCCTACAATGAGCAGTTCTTC,TRBJ2-1,TRBV2,NA,TRBD2
CASSWTSGGAGSENEQFF,TGTGCCAGCAGCTGGACTAGCGGGGGGGCCGGTTCTGAAAATGAGCAGTTCTTC,TRBJ2-1,TRBV9,NA,TRBD2
CSVVLPSSSYNEQFF,TGCAGCGTTGTTCTGCCTAGTAGCTCCTACAATGAGCAGTTCTTC,TRBJ2-1,TRBV29-1,few,NA
CASSSPGRGEEAFF,TGTGCCAGCAGCTCCCCGGGTCGGGGGGAGGAAGCTTTCTTT,TRBJ1-1,TRBV5-6,NA,NA
CASSYRAGTDTQYF,TGTGCCAGCAGTTACCGGGCGGGTACAGATACGCAGTATTTT,TRBJ2-3,TRBV6-5,NA,NA
CASSLSGVSTDTQYF,TGCGCCAGCAGCTTAAGCGGGGTGAGCACAGATACGCAGTATTTT,TRBJ2-3,TRBV5-1,once,TRBD2
CASSWDRGYEQYF,TGTGCCAGCAGCTGGGACAGGGGCTACGAGCAGTACTTC,TRBJ2-7,TRBV13,NA,TRBD1
CASSLSGGNTGELFF,TGCGCCAGCAGCTTGAGCGGGGGCAACACCGGGGAGCTGTTTTTT,TRBJ2-2,TRBV10-2,NA,TRBD2
CAGASTQYQETQYF,TGTGCCGGTGCTAGCACTCAGTACCAAGAGACCCAGTACTTC,TRBJ2-5,TRBV6-6,NA,NA
CASSIGAGGHRGTQYF,TGTGCCAGTAGTATCGGGGCAGGGGGCCACCGTGGGACCCAGTACTTC,TRBJ2-5,TRBV19,NA,TRBD1
CASSRGGSNQPQHF,TGTGCCAGCAGTCGAGGGGGCAGCAATCAGCCCCAGCATTTT,TRBJ1-5,TRBV6-5,once,TRBD1
CASSSSRGTERNQPQHF,TGTGCCAGCAGCTCCTCGAGAGGGACAGAACGTAATCAGCCCCAGCATTTT,TRBJ1-5,TRBV7-8,NA,TRBD1
CASSLARQGGISDEQFF,TGCGCCAGCAGCTTGGCCAGGCAGGGAGGAATTAGTGATGAGCAGTTCTTC,TRBJ2-1,TRBV5-1,NA,NA
CASSDNSWTEAFF,TGTGCCAGTAGTGATAACAGCTGGACTGAAGCTTTCTTT,TRBJ1-1,TRBV19,NA,NA
CASSINRSNQPQHF,TGTGCCAGTAGTATTAACAGAAGCAATCAGCCCCAGCATTTT,TRBJ1-5,TRBV19,NA,NA
CAISRAGSTDTQYF,TGTGCCATCAGTCGAGCGGGAAGCACAGATACGCAGTATTTT,TRBJ2-3,TRBV10-3,NA,TRBD2
CASSPVGQRGTEAFF,TGCGCCAGCAGTCCGGTGGGACAACGGGGCACTGAAGCTTTCTTT,TRBJ1-1,TRBV5-1,NA,NA
CASSDTGRQQYF,TGTGCCAGCAGTGACACCGGGAGGCAGCAGTACTTC,TRBJ2-7,TRBV6-1,once,TRBD2
CASSQNRNTEAFF,TGTGCCAGCAGCCAAAACAGAAACACTGAAGCTTTCTTT,TRBJ1-1,TRBV11-3,once,NA
CASSEPTGGDEQYF,TGTGCCAGCAGTGAACCCACAGGCGGGGACGAGCAGTACTTC,TRBJ2-7,TRBV28,NA,NA
CASSIDSTTGTGYEQYF,TGTGCCAGTAGTATAGATTCCACAACAGGGACGGGTTACGAGCAGTACTTC,TRBJ2-7,TRBV19,NA,NA
CASSLGQHNQPQHF,TGCGCCAGCAGCTTGGGACAGCACAATCAGCCCCAGCATTTT,TRBJ1-5,TRBV5-1,NA,NA
CASSLIGGAANTGELFF,TGTGCCAGCAGTTTAATAGGGGGGGCAGCGAACACCGGGGAGCTGTTTTTT,TRBJ2-2,TRBV7-6,NA,NA
CASSLDYGGLSPYEQYF,TGTGCCAGCAGCTTAGATTACGGGGGTCTTTCCCCCTACGAGCAGTACTTC,TRBJ2-7,TRBV11-2,NA,NA
CASSQEWSWREEGNEQFF,TGTGCCAGCAGCCAAGAATGGAGCTGGCGGGAGGAAGGCAATGAGCAGTTCTTC,TRBJ2-1,TRBV14,NA,TRBD2
CASSLTAASGGYNEQFF,TGTGCCAGCAGCTTAACAGCGGCTAGCGGGGGCTACAATGAGCAGTTCTTC,TRBJ2-1,TRBV7-3,once,TRBD2
CSVGRLAGLSNEQFF,TGCAGCGTTGGCCGGCTAGCGGGGTTATCAAATGAGCAGTTCTTC,TRBJ2-1,TRBV29-1,NA,TRBD2
CASSAIQLRQFF,TGTGCCAGCAGCGCCATACAGCTTCGGCAGTTCTTC,TRBJ2-1,TRBV7-9,NA,NA
CASSGVGGPYNEQFF,TGTGCCAGCAGCGGAGTAGGAGGGCCCTACAATGAGCAGTTCTTC,TRBJ2-1,TRBV9,NA,NA
CASSLTEGSPLHF,TGTGCCAGCAGCCTCACGGAGGGTTCACCCCTCCACTTT,TRBJ1-6,TRBV11-3,NA,NA
CASTHREDTQYF,TGTGCCAGCACCCACCGCGAAGATACGCAGTATTTT,TRBJ2-3,TRBV6-6,NA,NA
CASRPDSATGYTF,TGTGCCAGCAGGCCGGACAGTGCGACGGGCTACACCTTC,TRBJ1-2,TRBV6-6,NA,NA
CASSPRGGWYGYTF,TGTGCCAGCAGTCCCCGGGGGGGTTGGTATGGCTACACCTTC,TRBJ1-2,TRBV28,NA,NA
CASSEGAGGLYEQYF,TGCGCCAGCAGCGAGGGAGCGGGGGGCCTTTACGAGCAGTACTTC,TRBJ2-7,TRBV5-1,NA,TRBD2
CASSVGPPYEQFF,TGTGCCAGCAGCGTTGGGCCTCCATATGAGCAGTTCTTC,TRBJ2-1,TRBV9,NA,NA